This entry is about one T cell receptor beta chain. This sample is part of a study of neurological immune-mediated disorders. TCRdb analysed the 5' RACE reads with MiXCR anew, one entry per CDR3 protein. The repertoire holds about 71,000 distinct CDR3 sequences, with 4.5% to 5.5% as singletons. The germline V gene encodes CDR1 LGHDT and CDR2 YNNKEL (reference sequence). V lost 0 bases and J lost 4; bases outside the gene matches: 11. The CDR3 runs 18 residues. This clonotype was obtained from a man younger than 40 with multiple sclerosis. This chain joins TRBV3-1 and TRBJ2-1, with TRBD2 matching 8 bases. The sample comprised PBMCs. CDR3 loop: CASSQDPPPAGVYNEQFF. The CDR3 DNA sequence: TGTGCCAGCAGCCAAGATCCCCCCCCAGCGGGGGTATACAATGAGCAGTTCTTC.